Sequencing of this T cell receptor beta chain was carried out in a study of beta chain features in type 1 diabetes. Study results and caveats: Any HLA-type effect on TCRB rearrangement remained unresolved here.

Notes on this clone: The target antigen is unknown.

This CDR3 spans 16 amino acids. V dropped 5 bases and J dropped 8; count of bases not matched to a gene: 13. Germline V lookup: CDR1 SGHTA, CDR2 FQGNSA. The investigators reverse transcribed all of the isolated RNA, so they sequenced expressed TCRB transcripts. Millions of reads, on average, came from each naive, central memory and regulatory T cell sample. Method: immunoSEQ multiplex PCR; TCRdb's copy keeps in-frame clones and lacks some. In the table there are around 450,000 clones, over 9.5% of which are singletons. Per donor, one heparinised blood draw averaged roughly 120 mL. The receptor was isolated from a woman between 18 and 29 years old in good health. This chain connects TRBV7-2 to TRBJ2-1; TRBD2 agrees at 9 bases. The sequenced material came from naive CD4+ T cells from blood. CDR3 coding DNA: TGTGCCAGCAGCCTCCGTAGCGGGAGAATCCGCGATGAGCAGTTCTTC. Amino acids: CASSLRSGRIRDEQFF.